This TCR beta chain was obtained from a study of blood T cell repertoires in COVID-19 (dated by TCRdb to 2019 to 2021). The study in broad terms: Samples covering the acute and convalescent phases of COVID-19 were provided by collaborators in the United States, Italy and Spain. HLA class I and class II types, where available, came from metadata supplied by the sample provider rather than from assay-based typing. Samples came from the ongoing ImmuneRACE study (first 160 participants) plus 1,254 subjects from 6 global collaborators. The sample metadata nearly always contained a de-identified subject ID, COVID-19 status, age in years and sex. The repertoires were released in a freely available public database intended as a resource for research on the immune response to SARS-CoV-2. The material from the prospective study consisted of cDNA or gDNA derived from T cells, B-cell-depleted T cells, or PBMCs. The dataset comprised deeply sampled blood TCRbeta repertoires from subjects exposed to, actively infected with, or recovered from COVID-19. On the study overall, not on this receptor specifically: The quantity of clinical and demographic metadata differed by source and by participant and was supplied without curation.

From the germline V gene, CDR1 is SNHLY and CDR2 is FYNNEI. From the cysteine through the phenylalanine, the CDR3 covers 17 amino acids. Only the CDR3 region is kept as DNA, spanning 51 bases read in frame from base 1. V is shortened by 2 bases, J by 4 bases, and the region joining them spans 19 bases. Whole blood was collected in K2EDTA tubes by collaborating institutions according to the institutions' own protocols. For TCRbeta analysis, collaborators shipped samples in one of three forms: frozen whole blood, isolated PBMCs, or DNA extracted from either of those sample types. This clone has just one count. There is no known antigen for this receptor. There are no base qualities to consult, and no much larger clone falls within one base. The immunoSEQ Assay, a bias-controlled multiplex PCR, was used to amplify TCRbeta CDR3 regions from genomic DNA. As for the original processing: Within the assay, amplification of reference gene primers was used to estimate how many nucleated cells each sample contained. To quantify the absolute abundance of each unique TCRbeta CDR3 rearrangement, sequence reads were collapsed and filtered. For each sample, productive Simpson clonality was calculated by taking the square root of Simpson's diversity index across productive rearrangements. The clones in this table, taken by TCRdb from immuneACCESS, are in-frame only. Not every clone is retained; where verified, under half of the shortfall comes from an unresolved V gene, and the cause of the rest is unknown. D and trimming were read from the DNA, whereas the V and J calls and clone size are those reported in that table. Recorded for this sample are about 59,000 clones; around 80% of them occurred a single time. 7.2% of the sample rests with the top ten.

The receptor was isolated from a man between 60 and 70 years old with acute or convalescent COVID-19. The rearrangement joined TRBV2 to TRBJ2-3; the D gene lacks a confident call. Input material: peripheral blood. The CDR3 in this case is CASSESVLLGTADTQYF. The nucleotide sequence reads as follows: TGTGCCAGCAGTGAATCCGTTCTCCTAGGAACGGCAGATACGCAGTATTTT.